These 28 T cell receptor delta chains came from one sample sequenced in a study of gamma-delta T cells after stem cell transplantation. TCRdb reanalysed the RT-PCR reads with CATT. The sample lists some 390 delta-chain clones; roughly 15% were seen once. Sequenced sample: gamma-delta T cells. The receptors were gathered from a human donor. It is not recorded whose cells these are; they may come from a transplant donor. This table probably holds off-target reads from a library built for another chain.

Turning to this clone: One end of the junction fails to match germline, which may point to a read error. The chain employs TRDV2 and TRDJ1, with 7 bases aligning to TRDD3. Germline-derived CDR1 and CDR2 are GEAIGNYY and EKD. The CDR3 sequence is 14 residues long. CDR3 sequence reads: CACDTWGKTDKLIF. The CDR3 coding sequence is TGTGCCTGTGACACTTGGGGGAAGACCGATAAGCTCATCTTT.

The gene calls are TRDV2 and TRDJ1; D might be TRDD3 (6 bases). Trimming took off 3 bases at V and 7 bases at J, with 14 bases between the two ends. This CDR3 region has 13 residues. The germline V gene has CDR1 GEAIGNYY and CDR2 EKD. CDR3 sequence reads: CACDPVTGTKLIF. In DNA form, the CDR3 reads TGTGCCTGTGACCCCGTTACTGGGACTAAACTCATCTTT.

In regard to this clone: The junction differs from germline at one of its ends, possibly a read error. The chain combines TRDV2 with TRDJ1; D may be TRDD3 (5 bases). Germline loops: CDR1 GEAIGNYY, CDR2 EKD. The CDR3 has 15 amino acids. DNA of the CDR3: TGTGCCTGTGACACGGTCGGGGAGAACACCGATAAATTCATCTTT. The encoded protein is CACDTVGENTDKFIF.

The CDR3 bases are TGTGCCTGTGACACCCTACCTACTGGGGGGGGATACACCGATAAACTCATCTTT. This sequence encodes CACDTLPTGGGYTDKLIF. V and J are TRDV2 and TRDJ1, with 8 bases matching TRDD3. This CDR3 has 18 residues. After removal of 0 bases from V and 0 bases from J, the junction contained 11 bases not matched to a gene. Germline V gene sequence: CDR1 GEAIGNYY, CDR2 EKD.

This clone appeared a few times. The gene calls are TRDV2 and TRDJ3, with 8 bases fitting TRDD3. The CDR3 is 23 amino acids. The germline CDR1 and CDR2 sequences are GEAIGNYY and EKD. The J segment lost 0 bases and the V segment lost 0 bases, leaving 18 bases of the junction unmatched. The CDR3 loop reads CACDTVVRDTPEETSWDTRQMFF. DNA of the CDR3: TGTGCCTGTGACACCGTTGTCCGGGATACGCCGGAAGAAACCTCCTGGGACACCCGACAGATGTTTTTC.

The chain uses TRDV2 and TRDJ1; perhaps TRDD3 as D (5 bases). CDR1 and CDR2 (germline): GEAIGNYY, EKD. CDR3 length: 14 residues. The ends were cut back, 3 bases at V and 5 bases at J, with 15 bases in the middle. The CDR3 region is CACDPISRGDKLIF. DNA for the CDR3: TGTGCCTGTGACCCTATCTCTCGGGGGGATAAACTCATCTTT.

This clone appeared a few times. Other DNA sequences of this sample code for an identical CDR3. The V and J genes are TRDV2 and TRDJ1; D is unresolved. CDR3 length: 15 residues. Germline CDR1 is GEAIGNYY and CDR2 is EKD. V was trimmed by 0 bases and J by 0 bases, leaving 10 bases between them. CDR3 in DNA: TGTGCCTGTGACACCCTATCCGGTTACACCGATAAACTCATCTTT. This gives the protein CACDTLSGYTDKLIF.

The J gene is TRDJ1, the V gene TRDV2, with D possibly being TRDD3 (6 bases). CDR3 length equals 14 residues. The germline gives CDR1 GEAIGNYY, CDR2 EKD. Trimming removed 2 bases from V and 2 bases from J, with 11 bases in between. CDR3 loop: CACDSLGDTDKLIF. In nucleotides, the CDR3 is TGTGCCTGTGACAGCCTCGGGGATACCGATAAACTCATCTTT.

The gene calls are TRDV2 and TRDJ1; possibly TRDD3 for D (5 bases). This CDR3 is 14 amino acids long. The germline gives CDR1 GEAIGNYY, CDR2 EKD. With 0 bases removed from V and 5 bases from J, the gap between germline ends came to 12 bases. The CDR3 nucleotides are TGTGCCTGTGACACCGTGGCTGGGACGGATAAACTCATCTTT. It specifies CACDTVAGTDKLIF.

The J gene is TRDJ1, the V gene TRDV2, with unresolved D. The CDR3 consists of 14 residues. The germline V and J ends were trimmed by 0 bases and 5 bases, with 12 bases remaining between them. CDR1 is GEAIGNYY and CDR2 is EKD in the germline V gene. CDR3 DNA sequence: TGTGCCTGTGACACCGTCGGGAGTGGTGATAAACTCATCTTT. Its translation: CACDTVGSGDKLIF.

The chain recombines TRDV2 with TRDJ1; D might be TRDD3 (5 bases). Looked up from germline, CDR1 is GEAIGNYY and CDR2 is EKD. V dropped 0 bases and J dropped 1 base, with 5 bases sitting between them. The CDR3 is 13 residues long. The CDR3 is CACDTWGTDKLIF. CDR3 nucleotides: TGTGCCTGTGACACCTGGGGCACCGATAAACTCATCTTT.

This clone showed up just a few times. Sequence at one end of the junction differs from germline and may be a read error. Other DNA sequences of this sample code for an identical CDR3. The chain couples TRDV2 to TRDJ1; 8 bases map to TRDD3. Germline lookup yields CDR1 GEAIGNYY and CDR2 EKD. The CDR3 sequence is 16 residues long. CDR3 sequence: CACDTMAGGPTDKLIF. The CDR3, as DNA: TGTGCCTGTGACACAATGGCTGGGGGACCCACCGATAAGCTCATCTTT.

This clone has more than one count but fewer than ten. The rearrangement uses TRDV2 and TRDJ1, with 11 bases aligning to TRDD3. J gave up 3 bases and V 0 bases, and 2 bases lay outside the gene matches. The CDR3 sequence is 15 residues long. Looked up from germline, CDR1 is GEAIGNYY and CDR2 is EKD. The CDR3 nucleotides are TGTGCCTGTGACACCCTGGGGGATACCCCCGATAAACTCATCTTT. It codes for CACDTLGDTPDKLIF.

This clone came up a few times. The gene calls are TRDV2 and TRDJ1; D gene unclear. Trimming took off 2 bases at V and 1 base at J, with 10 bases between the two ends. Germline V gives CDR1 GEAIGNYY, CDR2 EKD. The CDR3 loop spans 14 amino acids. CDR3 amino acids: CACDKLQGTDKLIF. In DNA form, the CDR3 reads TGTGCCTGTGACAAACTACAAGGCACCGATAAACTCATCTTT.

The chain carries TRDV2 and TRDJ1, with D unresolved. This CDR3 spans 16 amino acids. Germline V gives CDR1 GEAIGNYY, CDR2 EKD. The ends were cut back, 5 bases at V and 0 bases at J, with 18 bases in the middle. This chain's CDR3 is CACGTLSASYTDKLIF. The CDR3 DNA follows: TGTGCCTGTGGCACTCTTTCCGCCTCGTACACCGATAAACTCATCTTT.

This clone was seen only a few times. Within the sample, other DNA sequences also encode this same CDR3. The chain couples TRDV2 to TRDJ1; TRDD3 matches at 8 bases. V shed 1 base, J shed 1 base, and the junction held 7 bases outside the gene matches. CDR3 length: 16 amino acids. Per germline, CDR1 GEAIGNYY and CDR2 EKD. Here the CDR3 reads CACDTMAGGPTDKLIF. The CDR3 region has the DNA TGTGCCTGTGACACAATGGCTGGGGGACCCACCGATAAACTCATCTTT.

This clone was seen a handful of times. This chain joins TRDV2 and TRDJ3; TRDD3 agrees at 13 bases. The V gene end was trimmed by 1 base and the J gene end by 0 bases; junction bases not matched to a gene: 5. Germline CDR1 reads GEAIGNYY; CDR2 reads EKD. The CDR3 consists of 20 residues. The CDR3 nucleotides are TGTGCCTGTGACACGGTACTGGGGGATACGAGCTCCTGGGACACCCGACAGATGTTTTTC. It yields the protein CACDTVLGDTSSWDTRQMFF.

This chain uses TRDV2 with TRDJ1, with 9 bases fitting TRDD3. The CDR3 spans 14 residues. CDR1 is GEAIGNYY and CDR2 is EKD in the germline V gene. V was clipped by 3 bases and J by 2 bases; unmatched bases: 3. The CDR3 DNA reads TGTGCCTGTGACCGACTGGGGGAAACCGATAAACTCATCTTT. Its protein product is CACDRLGETDKLIF.

V usage is TRDV2 and J usage is TRDJ1; 9 bases agree with TRDD2. Germline assignment: CDR1 GEAIGNYY and CDR2 EKD. V lost 3 bases, J lost 4 bases, and 17 bases stayed unmatched. This CDR3 has 18 amino acids. The CDR3 nucleotides are TGTGCCTGTGACGCCCTTCCTACTCTGCAAGGGGAGCTCGATAAACTCATCTTT. This gives the protein CACDALPTLQGELDKLIF.

The gene calls are TRDV2 and TRDJ1; 9 bases match TRDD3. This CDR3 has 15 amino acids. Germline V gives CDR1 GEAIGNYY, CDR2 EKD. The trim removed 2 bases at V and 11 bases at J, leaving 14 bases unmatched. The CDR3 protein is CACDRVGDTTGTLIF. As DNA, the CDR3 is TGTGCCTGTGACAGAGTCGGGGATACGACGGGAACTCTCATCTTT.

This clone was counted only a few times. The J gene is TRDJ1, the V gene TRDV2, with D uncertain. The CDR3 runs 14 residues. V lost 0 bases to trimming and J lost 2 bases, with 9 bases between them. Germline assignment: CDR1 GEAIGNYY and CDR2 EKD. The CDR3 sequence: CACDTIGGTDKLIF. In DNA, the CDR3 is TGTGCCTGTGACACCATCGGAGGGACCGATAAACTCATCTTT.

This clone occurred a few times. The genes are TRDV2 and TRDJ1; D ambiguous. The CDR3 spans 14 residues. Germline assignment: CDR1 GEAIGNYY and CDR2 EKD. V lost 1 base and J 3 bases, leaving 11 bases between the germline ends. Here the CDR3 DNA reads TGTGCCTGTGACACGGTAGGTCCTCCCGATAAACTCATCTTT. Its protein product is CACDTVGPPDKLIF.

This clone was detected a few times. This rearrangement joins TRDV2 to TRDJ1; 8 nucleotides line up with TRDD3. Germline V gene sequence: CDR1 GEAIGNYY, CDR2 EKD. V gave up 3 bases and J gave up 4 bases; unmatched junction bases: 6. This CDR3 is built from 14 residues. CDR3 in amino acids: CACDLLGDVDKLIF. Here the CDR3 DNA reads TGTGCCTGTGACTTATTGGGGGATGTCGATAAACTCATCTTT.

This clone has more than one count but fewer than ten. The genes are TRDV2 and TRDJ1; D remains unclear. This CDR3 has 13 residues. With 3 bases removed from V and 3 bases from J, the gap between germline ends came to 10 bases. Germline CDR1 reads GEAIGNYY; CDR2 reads EKD. The CDR3 reads CACDALEADKLIF. DNA of the CDR3: TGTGCCTGTGACGCCCTAGAGGCCGATAAACTCATCTTT.

The chain uses TRDV2 and TRDJ1; TRDD3 matches 10 bases. The junction had 5 bases not matched to a gene; V was cut back by 5 bases and J by 3 bases. The CDR3 totals 14 residues. The germline CDR1 and CDR2 sequences are GEAIGNYY and EKD. As DNA, the CDR3 is TGTGCCTGTGCTCAACTGGGGGATCCCGATAAACTCATCTTT. It specifies CACAQLGDPDKLIF.

This clone appeared a few times. A read error may produce the germline difference seen at one junction end. V usage is TRDV2 and J usage is TRDJ1; 8 nucleotides line up with TRDD3. This CDR3 has 19 amino acids. Per germline, CDR1 GEAIGNYY and CDR2 EKD. CDR3 nucleotide sequence: TGTGCCTGTAACACCGTCCTGGGGGACCCTAAACAATACACCGATAAACTCATCTTT. It codes for CACNTVLGDPKQYTDKLIF.

The rearrangement links TRDV2 to TRDJ1; 8 positions agree with TRDD3. This CDR3 contains 14 residues. V was pared by 6 bases and J by 2 bases, with 7 bases of the junction left unmatched. The germline CDR1 and CDR2 sequences are GEAIGNYY and EKD. This chain's CDR3 is CACQALGDTDKLIF. DNA for the CDR3: TGTGCCTGTCAGGCCTTGGGGGATACCGATAAACTCATCTTT.

The CDR3 loop reads CACDSLKPDKLIF. CDR3 sequence (DNA): TGTGCCTGTGACTCGTTAAAGCCCGATAAACTCATCTTT. The genes are TRDV2 and TRDJ1; D is unclear. The CDR3 runs 13 residues. Germline CDR1 GEAIGNYY, CDR2 EKD. Trimming shortened V by 3 bases and J by 3 bases, and 10 bases separated the two germline ends.